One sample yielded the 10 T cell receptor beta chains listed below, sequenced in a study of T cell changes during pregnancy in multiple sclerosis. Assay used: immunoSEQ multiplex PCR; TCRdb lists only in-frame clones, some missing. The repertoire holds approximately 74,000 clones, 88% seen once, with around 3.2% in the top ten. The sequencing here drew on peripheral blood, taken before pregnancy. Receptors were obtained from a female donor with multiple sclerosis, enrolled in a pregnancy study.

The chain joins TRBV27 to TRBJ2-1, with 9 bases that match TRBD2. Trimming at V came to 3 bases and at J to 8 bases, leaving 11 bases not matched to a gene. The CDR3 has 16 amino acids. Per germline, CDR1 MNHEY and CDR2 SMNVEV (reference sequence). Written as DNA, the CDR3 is TGTGCCAGCAGTTTTCTCCAAGCGGGGGGCAGGGATGAGCAGTTCTTC. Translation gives CASSFLQAGGRDEQFF.

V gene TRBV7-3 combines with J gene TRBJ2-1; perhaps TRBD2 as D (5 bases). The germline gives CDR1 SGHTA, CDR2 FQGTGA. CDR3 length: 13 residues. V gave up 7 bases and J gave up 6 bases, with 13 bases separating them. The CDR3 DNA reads TGTGCCAGCACCCCGGGATTCAGCAATGAGCAGTTCTTC. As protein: CASTPGFSNEQFF.

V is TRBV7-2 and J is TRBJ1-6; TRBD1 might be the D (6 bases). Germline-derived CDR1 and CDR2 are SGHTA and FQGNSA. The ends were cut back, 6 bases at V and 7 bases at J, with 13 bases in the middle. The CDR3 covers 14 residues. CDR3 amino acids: CASRPDRWNSPLHF. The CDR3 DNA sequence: TGTGCCAGCAGACCGGACAGATGGAATTCACCCCTCCACTTT.

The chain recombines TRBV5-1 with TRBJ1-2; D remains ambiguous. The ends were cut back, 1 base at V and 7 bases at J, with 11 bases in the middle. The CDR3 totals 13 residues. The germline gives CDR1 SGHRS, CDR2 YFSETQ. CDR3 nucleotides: TGCGCCAGCAGCTTGCGAGGGTTGGGTGGCTACACCTTC. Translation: CASSLRGLGGYTF.

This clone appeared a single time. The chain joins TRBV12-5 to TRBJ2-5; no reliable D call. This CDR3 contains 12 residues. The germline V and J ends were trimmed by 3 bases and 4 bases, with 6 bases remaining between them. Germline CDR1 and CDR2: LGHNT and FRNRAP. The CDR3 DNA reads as TGTGCTAGTGGTTTCAGGATAGAGACCCAGTACTTC. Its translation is CASGFRIETQYF.

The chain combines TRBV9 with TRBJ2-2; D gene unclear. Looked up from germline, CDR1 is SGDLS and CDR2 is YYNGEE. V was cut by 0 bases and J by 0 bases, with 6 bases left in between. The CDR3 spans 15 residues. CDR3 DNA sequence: TGTGCCAGCAGCGTAGGTTTTACGAACACCGGGGAGCTGTTTTTT. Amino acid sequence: CASSVGFTNTGELFF.

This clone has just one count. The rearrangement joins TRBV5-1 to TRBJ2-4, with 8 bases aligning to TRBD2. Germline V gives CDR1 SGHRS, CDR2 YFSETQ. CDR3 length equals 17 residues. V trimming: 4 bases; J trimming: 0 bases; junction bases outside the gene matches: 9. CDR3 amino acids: CASSPITLAVAKNIQYF. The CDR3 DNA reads TGCGCCAGCAGCCCGATAACACTAGCGGTAGCCAAAAACATTCAGTACTTC.

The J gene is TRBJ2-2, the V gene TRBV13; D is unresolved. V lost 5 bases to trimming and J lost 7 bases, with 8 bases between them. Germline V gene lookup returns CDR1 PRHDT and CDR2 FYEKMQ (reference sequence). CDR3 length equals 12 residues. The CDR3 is CASSPPVGELFF. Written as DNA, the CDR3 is TGTGCCAGCAGCCCTCCGGTCGGGGAGCTGTTTTTT.

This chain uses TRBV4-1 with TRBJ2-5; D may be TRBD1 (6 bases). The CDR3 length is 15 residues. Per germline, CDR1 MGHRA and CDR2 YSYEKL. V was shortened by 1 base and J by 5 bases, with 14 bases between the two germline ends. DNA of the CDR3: TGCGCCAGCAGCCAAGCGTACAGGGACGTGGAGACCCAGTACTTC. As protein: CASSQAYRDVETQYF.

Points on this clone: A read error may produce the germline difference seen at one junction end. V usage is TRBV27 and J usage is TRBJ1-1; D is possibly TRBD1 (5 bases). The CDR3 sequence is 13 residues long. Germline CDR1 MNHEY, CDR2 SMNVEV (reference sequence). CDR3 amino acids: CASSLSGSTEAFF. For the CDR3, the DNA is TGTGCCAGCAGTCTATCAGGGAGCACTGAAGCTTTCTTT.